These 25 T cell receptor beta chains originate from one sample sequenced in a study of cytomegalovirus exposure and HLA in healthy donors. Primers: 60 Vbeta forward and 13 Jbeta reverse. TCRdb keeps only in-frame clones here, not all; method: immunoSEQ multiplex PCR. The profile shows 150,000 to 200,000 clones, about 75% of them singletons. What was sequenced was PBMCs. The receptor source for this set is a middle-aged man in good health and CMV-seropositive.

V gene TRBV5-1 combines with J gene TRBJ1-3, with D maybe TRBD1 (5 bases). Trimming left V 0 bases short and J 2 bases short, with 6 bases between. From germline, CDR1 is SGHRS and CDR2 YFSETQ. The CDR3 contains 14 residues. The CDR3 bases are TGCGCCAGCAGCTTGGGGGGGGCTGGAAACACCATATATTTT. As protein: CASSLGGAGNTIYF.

The genes are TRBV5-6 and TRBJ2-3; D might be TRBD2 (7 bases). Looked up from germline, CDR1 is SGHDT and CDR2 is YYEEEE. Trimming took off 0 bases at V and 6 bases at J, with 20 bases between the two ends. CDR3 size: 17 residues. The CDR3 loop reads CASSLEPRAGARDTQYF. The DNA of the CDR3 is TGTGCCAGCAGCTTGGAGCCACGTGCGGGGGCCCGCGATACGCAGTATTTT. Full variable domain (outside the CDR3, taken from reference TRBV5-6 and TRBJ2-3): DAGVTQSPTHLIKTRGQQVTLRCSPKSGHDTVSWYQQALGQGPQFIFQYYEEEERQRGNFPDRFSGHQFPNYSSELNVNALLLGDSALYLCASSLEPRAGARDTQYFGPGTRLTVL.

Remarks on this clone: Relative to the germline gene, one junction end is altered; a read error may explain this. V usage is TRBV5-8 and J usage is TRBJ2-6, with 8 bases lining up with TRBD1. The CDR3 loop spans 18 amino acids. Germline CDR1 reads SGHTS; CDR2 reads YDEGEE. The CDR3 bases are TGTGCCAGCAGCCTAGGGACAGGCGCTGGCTCTGGGGCCAACGGCCTGACTTTC. This codes for CASSLGTGAGSGANGLTF.

This clone was detected a few times. The rearrangement uses TRBV28 and TRBJ1-3, with D tentatively TRBD1 (5 bases). This CDR3 is built from 14 residues. V lost 3 bases and J 7 bases, leaving 13 bases between the germline ends. Germline assignment: CDR1 MDHEN and CDR2 SYDVKM. The chain's CDR3 is CASSLVRVSNTIYF. Written as DNA, the CDR3 is TGTGCCAGCAGTTTGGTCAGGGTGAGCAACACCATATATTTT.

The J gene is TRBJ2-3, the V gene TRBV29-1; TRBD2 might be the D (6 bases). The germline CDR1 and CDR2 sequences are SQVTM and ANQGSEA. Trimming removed 3 bases at V and 0 bases at J, with 13 bases between. The CDR3 sequence is 15 residues long. CDR3 sequence: CSVEGRGGSTDTQYF. The CDR3 DNA follows: TGCAGCGTTGAGGGGCGGGGCGGGAGCACAGATACGCAGTATTTT.

This chain uses TRBV7-8 with TRBJ1-5; weak D call: TRBD1 (5 bases). This CDR3 has 14 residues. The germline V gene has CDR1 SGHVS and CDR2 FQNEAQ. V lost 2 bases, J lost 7 bases, and 12 bases lay in between. CDR3 loop: CASSLWGGYQPQHF. The CDR3 bases are TGTGCCAGCAGCTTATGGGGGGGGTACCAGCCCCAGCATTTT.

This sequence joins TRBV2 and TRBJ1-3; D gene uncertain. With 3 bases removed from V and 1 base from J, the gap between germline ends came to 7 bases. CDR1 is SNHLY and CDR2 is FYNNEI in the germline V gene. The CDR3 has 14 amino acids. This CDR3 reads CASSERRSGNTIYF. Here the CDR3 DNA reads TGTGCCAGCAGTGAGAGGCGGTCTGGAAACACCATATATTTT.

The V and J genes are TRBV6-5 and TRBJ2-3; tentatively, D is TRBD2 (6 bases). Trimming removed 5 bases at V and 4 bases at J, with 13 bases between. The CDR3 has 14 amino acids. CDR1 and CDR2 (germline): MNHEY, SVGAGI. CDR3 bases: TGTGCCAGCAGTCTCTATAGCGGAGCAGATACGCAGTATTTT. Protein: CASSLYSGADTQYF.

This clone was counted between two and nine times. The chain joins TRBV29-1 to TRBJ2-5, with a possible D match to TRBD2 (6 bases). CDR1 is SQVTM, CDR2 ANQGSEA, per germline. CDR3 length: 12 amino acids. The V end was cut by 6 bases, the J end by 5 bases, with 13 bases between. The DNA of the CDR3 is TGCAGCGTGGAGGGAGTGTCGGAGACCCAGTACTTC. This gives the protein CSVEGVSETQYF.

The gene calls are TRBV21-1 and TRBJ2-7; the table assigns TRBD1, which was not confirmed against the DNA. TRBV21-1 is marked as a pseudogene. This CDR3 region has 14 residues. The CDR3 bases are TGTGCCAGCAACAAGACAGGGGTAACCTACGAGCAGTACTTC. It translates to CASNKTGVTYEQYF.

Here the CDR3 DNA reads TGTGCCAGTAGTCCCTCTACAGGAAACTCCTACGAGCAGTACTTC. Its translation: CASSPSTGNSYEQYF. This chain uses TRBV19 with TRBJ2-7; tentatively, D is TRBD1 (5 bases). The V and J ends lost 5 bases and 0 bases respectively, with 14 bases between them. Per germline, CDR1 LNHDA and CDR2 SQIVND (reference sequence). This CDR3 comprises 15 residues.

This clone was recorded a few times. Written as DNA, the CDR3 is TGTGCCAGCTCAGATGGGACAGGTGGGGACCAGTACTTC. It is translated as CASSDGTGGDQYF. This chain joins TRBV18 and TRBJ2-5; TRBD1 matches at 8 bases. This CDR3 has 13 amino acids. The V gene end was trimmed by 5 bases and the J gene end by 10 bases; junction bases not matched to a gene: 9. CDR1 and CDR2 (germline): KGHSH, LQKENI.

The J gene is TRBJ1-1, the V gene TRBV11-2; a weak D match, TRBD1 (6 bases). With 3 bases removed from V and 5 bases from J, the gap between germline ends came to 13 bases. CDR1 and CDR2 (germline): SGHAT, FQNNGV. CDR3 size: 14 residues. The CDR3 here is CASSFLTGSTEAFF. The CDR3 DNA is TGTGCCAGCAGCTTCTTGACAGGCTCGACTGAAGCTTTCTTT.

In this sample, this clone turned up a few times. CDR3 nucleotide sequence: TGTGCCAGCAGCTCACAAGGGGGCGGGACGGGAGAGCAGTACTTC. Residues: CASSSQGGGTGEQYF. The rearrangement joins TRBV7-2 to TRBJ2-7; TRBD1 is a possible D gene (7 bases). There are 15 residues in the CDR3. V dropped 4 bases and J dropped 7 bases, with 20 bases sitting between them. Germline CDR1 reads SGHTA; CDR2 reads FQGNSA.

The chain joins TRBV6-5 to TRBJ2-3; TRBD2 aligns across 7 bases. The CDR3 length is 16 residues. CDR1 is MNHEY, CDR2 SVGAGI, per germline. Trimming cost V 0 bases and J 4 bases; bases outside gene matches: 7. CDR3 sequence: CASSYSPSGRADTQYF. CDR3 in DNA: TGTGCCAGCAGTTACTCGCCTAGCGGACGTGCAGATACGCAGTATTTT.

The V call is TRBV2, the J call TRBJ2-1; 8 nucleotides match TRBD2. The germline gives CDR1 SNHLY, CDR2 FYNNEI. The CDR3 totals 14 residues. After removal of 8 bases from V and 0 bases from J, the junction contained 3 bases not matched to a gene. This chain's CDR3 is CASCGTSSYNEQFF. The CDR3 DNA reads as TGTGCCAGCTGCGGGACTAGCTCCTACAATGAGCAGTTCTTC.

The rearrangement joins TRBV5-1 to TRBJ2-5; no clear D. There are 14 residues in the CDR3. Germline CDR1 SGHRS, CDR2 YFSETQ. Trimming removed 0 bases from V and 4 bases from J, with 10 bases in between. The DNA of the CDR3 is TGCGCCAGCAGCTTGGGGCTCGTTGGAGAGACCCAGTACTTC. Protein sequence: CASSLGLVGETQYF.

This clone was counted only a few times. The chain carries TRBV7-3 and TRBJ2-1, with 9 bases identical to TRBD2. The CDR3 consists of 18 residues. The V gene's germline CDR1 is SGHTA and CDR2 FQGTGA. J lost 7 bases, V lost 5 bases, and 18 bases had no gene match. The CDR3 sequence is CASSLDLGGGRAWNEQFF. CDR3 sequence (DNA): TGTGCCAGCAGCCTAGACTTGGGAGGCGGGAGGGCCTGGAATGAGCAGTTCTTC.

V gene TRBV6-4 combines with J gene TRBJ2-1; D is possibly TRBD1 (6 bases). This CDR3 contains 17 residues. The germline CDR1 and CDR2 sequences are MRHNA and SNTAGT. With 4 bases removed from V and 0 bases from J, the gap between germline ends came to 16 bases. The CDR3 protein is CASSVQGRTSSYNEQFF. CDR3 DNA: TGTGCCAGCAGTGTCCAGGGGCGGACGAGCTCCTACAATGAGCAGTTCTTC.

This clone was picked up a small number of times. The chain couples TRBV5-1 to TRBJ2-1, with TRBD2 matching over 9 bases. Germline loops: CDR1 SGHRS, CDR2 YFSETQ. J was trimmed by 6 bases and V by 4 bases; bases with no gene match: 8. The CDR3 is 15 amino acids. CDR3 residues: CASSEGLAPSNEQFF. CDR3 nucleotide sequence: TGCGCCAGCAGCGAGGGACTAGCCCCGAGCAATGAGCAGTTCTTC.

V and J are TRBV2 and TRBJ2-2, with unresolved D. The CDR3 extends over 15 amino acids. V was clipped by 5 bases and J by 5 bases, with 15 bases between them. The germline V gene has CDR1 SNHLY and CDR2 FYNNEI. This CDR3 is CASSLNTYGTGELFF. CDR3 bases: TGTGCCAGCAGTCTAAACACTTACGGGACCGGGGAGCTGTTTTTT.

This chain joins TRBV5-6 and TRBJ2-7, with a weak D call TRBD1 (6 bases). V shed 0 bases and J shed 2 bases, with 9 bases lying between them. The CDR3 has 14 residues. CDR1 is SGHDT, CDR2 YYEEEE, per germline. The CDR3 reads CASSLVDRPYEQYF. The CDR3 DNA reads as TGTGCCAGCAGCTTGGTGGACAGACCCTACGAGCAGTACTTC.

The chain links TRBV2 to TRBJ2-5; TRBD1 agrees at 10 bases. With V trimmed by 7 bases and J by 3 bases, 2 bases remained unmatched. Germline V lookup: CDR1 SNHLY, CDR2 FYNNEI. The CDR3 has 13 residues. The CDR3 sequence: CASTGQGEETQYF. CDR3 in DNA: TGTGCCAGCACTGGACAGGGGGAAGAGACCCAGTACTTC. Filled out from reference TRBV2 and TRBJ2-5, the complete variable domain reads EPEVTQTPSHQVTQMGQEVILRCVPISNHLYFYWYRQILGQKVEFLVSFYNNEISEKSEIFDDQFSVERPDGSNFTLKIRSTKLEDSAMYFCASTGQGEETQYFGPGTRLLVL.

This clone showed up just once. One end of the junction is discordant with germline, which a read error may explain. This chain uses TRBV28 with TRBJ2-6, with D perhaps TRBD1 (6 bases). The CDR3 spans 17 residues. In germline, CDR1 is MDHEN, CDR2 SYDVKM. CDR3 loop: CASNRGSSSSGANGLTF. In DNA, the CDR3 is TGTGCCAGCAATAGGGGGAGTTCCAGCTCTGGGGCCAACGGCCTGACTTTC.

The rearrangement joins TRBV5-6 to TRBJ1-3, with a tentative D call TRBD1 (5 bases). CDR1 and CDR2 from the germline V gene are SGHDT and YYEEEE. The CDR3 totals 16 residues. Trimming pared 1 base from V and 4 bases from J, leaving 15 bases between. This CDR3 reads CASSLPQTGFGNTIYF. As DNA, the CDR3 is TGTGCCAGCAGCTTGCCCCAAACAGGTTTCGGAAACACCATATATTTT.